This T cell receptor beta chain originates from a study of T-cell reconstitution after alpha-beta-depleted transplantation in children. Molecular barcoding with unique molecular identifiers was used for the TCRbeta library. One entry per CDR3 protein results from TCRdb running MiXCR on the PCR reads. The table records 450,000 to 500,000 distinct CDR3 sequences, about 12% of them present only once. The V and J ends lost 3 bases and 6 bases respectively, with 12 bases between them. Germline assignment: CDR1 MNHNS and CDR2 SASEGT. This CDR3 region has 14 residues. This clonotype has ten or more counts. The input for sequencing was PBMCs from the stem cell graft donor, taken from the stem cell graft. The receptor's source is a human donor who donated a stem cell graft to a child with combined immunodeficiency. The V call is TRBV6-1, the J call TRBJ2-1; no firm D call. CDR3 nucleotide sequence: TGTGCCAGCAGTGAGGACGCCTTTGGCAATGAGCAGTTCTTC. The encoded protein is CASSEDAFGNEQFF.